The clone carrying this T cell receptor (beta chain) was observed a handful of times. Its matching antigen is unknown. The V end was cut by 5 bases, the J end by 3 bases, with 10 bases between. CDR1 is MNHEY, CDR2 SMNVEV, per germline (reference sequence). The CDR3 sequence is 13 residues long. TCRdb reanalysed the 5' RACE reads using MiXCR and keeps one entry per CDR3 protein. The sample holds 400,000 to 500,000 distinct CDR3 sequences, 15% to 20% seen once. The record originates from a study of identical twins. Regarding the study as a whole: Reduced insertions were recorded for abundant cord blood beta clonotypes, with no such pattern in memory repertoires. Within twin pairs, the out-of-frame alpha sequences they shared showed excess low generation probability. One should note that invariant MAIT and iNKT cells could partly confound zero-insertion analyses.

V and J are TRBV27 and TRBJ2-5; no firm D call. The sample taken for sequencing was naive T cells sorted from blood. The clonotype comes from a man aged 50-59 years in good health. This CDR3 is CASSIRREETQYF. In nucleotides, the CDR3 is TGTGCCAGCAGTATACGAAGGGAAGAGACCCAGTACTTC.